Below, 30 T cell receptor beta chains from the same sample are listed, as sequenced in a study of CD8 T cells in ankylosing spondylitis (dated by TCRdb to 2016 to 2017). The library was made by 5' RACE. Reads for this sample came from an Illumina HiSeq 2500. The public sequencing data were trimmed at Q25 with fastp and processed into clonotypes with MiXCR by TCRdb, which kept only in-frame beta chains. Each entry merges the rows of one CDR3 protein and shows their most common DNA and genes. The sample records around 250,000 distinct CDR3 sequences, over 8.5% of which are singletons. The ten largest clonotypes hold under 8% of the sample. Sample: blood, either unsorted or a sorted T cell fraction (not recorded which). These receptors were collected from a male donor with ankylosing spondylitis or in good health (not recorded which).

This clonotype was counted at least ten times. The rearrangement joins TRBV5-1 to TRBJ2-7; D gene unclear. Germline CDR1 reads SGHRS; CDR2 reads YFSETQ. The V and J ends lost 3 bases and 7 bases respectively, with 14 bases between them. The CDR3 sequence is 13 residues long. The DNA for the CDR3 is TGCGCCAGCAGCTCCGGACGGTCGATAGAGCAGTACTTC. It codes for CASSSGRSIEQYF.

This clonotype was seen a handful of times. The genes are TRBV29-1 and TRBJ2-2, with 9 positions matching TRBD2. This CDR3 spans 13 amino acids. CDR1 and CDR2 (germline): SQVTM, ANQGSEA. V was pared by 6 bases and J by 5 bases, with 4 bases of the junction left unmatched. CDR3 sequence: CSVRTSETGELFF. The CDR3 DNA sequence: TGCAGCGTGAGGACTAGCGAAACCGGGGAGCTGTTTTTT.

This clonotype was found a few times. CDR3 protein: CASSQAVTGGLQYF. The CDR3 coding sequence is TGCGCCAGCAGCCAAGCAGTAACAGGGGGCTTGCAGTACTTC. V and J are TRBV4-1 and TRBJ2-7; 9 bases are shared with TRBD1. CDR1 is MGHRA and CDR2 is YSYEKL in the germline V gene. This CDR3 has 14 residues. With V trimmed by 1 base and J by 9 bases, 7 bases remained unmatched.

This chain connects TRBV19 to TRBJ2-7; D may match TRBD1 or TRBD2 (5 bases each). Germline V gene sequence: CDR1 LNHDA, CDR2 SQIVND (reference sequence). The CDR3 runs to 15 residues. The V and J ends lost 3 bases and 5 bases respectively, with 17 bases between them. CDR3 bases: TGTGCCAGTAGTATCCTCCTAACGGGGCAGGACGAGCAGTACTTC. The encoded protein is CASSILLTGQDEQYF. Using reference TRBV19 and TRBJ2-7 for the parts outside the CDR3, the full variable domain is DGGITQSPKYLFRKEGQNVTLSCEQNLNHDAMYWYRQDPGQGLRLIYYSQIVNDFQKGDIAEGYSVSREKKESFPLTVTSAQKNPTAFYLCASSILLTGQDEQYFGPGTRLTVT.

Many counts were recorded for this clonotype. This chain uses TRBV20-1 with TRBJ2-7, with 10 nucleotides matching TRBD2. CDR1 and CDR2 from the germline V gene are DFQATT and SNEGSKA (reference sequence). J was trimmed by 0 bases and V by 0 bases; bases with no gene match: 11. The CDR3 runs to 18 residues. The CDR3 reads CSARDFSKWTSGSYEQYF. CDR3 coding DNA: TGCAGTGCTAGAGATTTTAGCAAGTGGACTAGCGGCTCCTACGAGCAGTACTTC.

The table lists this clonotype with many counts. The rearrangement links TRBV27 to TRBJ2-1; 7 bases line up with TRBD1. The CDR3 loop spans 17 amino acids. CDR1 and CDR2 (germline): MNHEY, SMNVEV (reference sequence). The ends lost 3 bases at V and 1 base at J; junction bases unmatched: 9. CDR3 protein: CASSFRQGSRSYNEQFF. DNA of the CDR3: TGTGCCAGCAGTTTCCGACAGGGTTCACGGTCCTACAATGAGCAGTTCTTC.

In this sample, this clonotype turned up a few times. This chain links TRBV28 with TRBJ1-1, with D tentatively TRBD1 (5 bases). The CDR3 spans 12 residues. Germline V lookup: CDR1 MDHEN, CDR2 SYDVKM. Trimming cost V 7 bases and J 4 bases, with 10 bases left between them. The CDR3 DNA sequence: TGTGCCAGCAACGCAGGGAGCACTGAAGCTTTCTTT. Residues: CASNAGSTEAFF. Drawing the rest from reference TRBV28 and TRBJ1-1, the complete variable domain is DVKVTQSSRYLVKRTGEKVFLECVQDMDHENMFWYRQDPGLGLRLIYFSYDVKMKEKGDIPEGYSVSREKKERFSLILESASTNQTSMYLCASNAGSTEAFFGQGTRLTVV.

This clonotype was seen ten or more times. V usage is TRBV27 and J usage is TRBJ2-1; 13 bases map to TRBD2. This CDR3 contains 17 residues. Trimming at V came to 4 bases and at J to 7 bases, leaving 10 bases not matched to a gene. Germline V gives CDR1 MNHEY, CDR2 SMNVEV (reference sequence). The CDR3 is CASSSTWTSGRNNEQFF. The CDR3 bases are TGTGCCAGCAGTTCAACCTGGACTAGCGGGAGAAATAATGAGCAGTTCTTC.

This clonotype was detected a few times. The chain carries TRBV7-2 and TRBJ1-4, with TRBD1 as a possible D gene (6 bases). The CDR3 length is 16 residues. V was clipped by 2 bases and J by 8 bases, with 18 bases between them. CDR1 SGHTA and CDR2 FQGNSA come from the germline V gene. CDR3: CASSLSVGGGEEKLFF. In DNA form, the CDR3 reads TGTGCCAGCAGCTTATCTGTCGGAGGGGGGGAGGAAAAACTGTTTTTT.

This clonotype was counted only a few times. V is TRBV15 and J is TRBJ2-5; 8 nucleotides agree with TRBD1. The ends lost 5 bases at V and 3 bases at J; junction bases unmatched: 11. Germline assignment: CDR1 LNHNV and CDR2 YYDKDF (reference sequence). The CDR3 spans 16 residues. Written as DNA, the CDR3 is TGTGCCACCAGCTGGGACAGGAGATTACAAGAAGAGACCCAGTACTTC. This translates into CATSWDRRLQEETQYF.

The chain combines TRBV3-1 with TRBJ2-6; D not certain. This CDR3 contains 19 residues. Germline-derived CDR1 and CDR2 are LGHDT and YNNKEL (reference sequence). Trimming removed 1 base at V and 1 base at J, with 17 bases between. CDR3 sequence: CASSQGRGSPTSGANVLTF. Here the CDR3 DNA reads TGTGCCAGCAGCCAAGGCCGAGGCAGCCCGACGTCTGGGGCCAACGTCCTGACTTTC. The full variable domain, its missing parts supplied by reference TRBV3-1 and TRBJ2-6, is DTAVSQTPKYLVTQMGNDKSIKCEQNLGHDTMYWYKQDSKKFLKIMFSYNNKELIINETVPNRFSPKSPDKAHLNLHINSLELGDSAVYFCASSQGRGSPTSGANVLTFGAGSRLTVL.

Ten or more counts support this clonotype. The chain employs TRBV20-1 and TRBJ2-7, with TRBD2 matching over 8 bases. Germline V gives CDR1 DFQATT, CDR2 SNEGSKA (reference sequence). Trimming at V came to 5 bases and at J to 2 bases, leaving 11 bases not matched to a gene. CDR3 size: 15 residues. CDR3 sequence (DNA): TGCAGTGCTGCCATTTCGGGGGGGCCTACCTACGAGCAGTACTTC. Translation gives CSAAISGGPTYEQYF.

V gene TRBV5-1 combines with J gene TRBJ2-3; D is uncertain. Germline CDR1 and CDR2: SGHRS and YFSETQ. The V and J ends lost 3 bases and 2 bases respectively, with 10 bases between them. The CDR3 is made up of 14 amino acids. Here the CDR3 DNA reads TGCGCCAGCAGCTCGAGGCTGCCCACAGATACGCAGTATTTT. Translated, it gives CASSSRLPTDTQYF. The whole variable domain, filled in from reference TRBV5-1 and TRBJ2-3, reads KAGVTQTPRYLIKTRGQQVTLSCSPISGHRSVSWYQQTPGQGLQFLFEYFSETQRNKGNFPGRFSGRQFSNSRSEMNVSTLELGDSALYLCASSSRLPTDTQYFGPGTRLTVL.

This clonotype was seen ten or more times. The chain uses TRBV5-1 and TRBJ2-2, with 8 bases aligning to TRBD1. The CDR3 runs 15 residues. Germline V lookup: CDR1 SGHRS, CDR2 YFSETQ. V dropped 5 bases and J dropped 2; count of bases not matched to a gene: 5. CDR3 in amino acids: CASSSGTGNTGELFF. The CDR3 nucleotides read TGCGCCAGCAGTTCAGGGACAGGAAACACCGGGGAGCTGTTTTTT.

This clonotype appeared a few times. V gene TRBV6-1 combines with J gene TRBJ2-3; no definite D call. Germline CDR1 is MNHNS and CDR2 is SASEGT. The CDR3 is 14 amino acids. Trimming removed 7 bases from V and 6 bases from J, with 17 bases in between. The CDR3 region has the DNA TGTGCCAGCATCACAAGGACCGAGGCCGATACGCAGTATTTT. Translating it yields CASITRTEADTQYF.

The chain recombines TRBV5-1 with TRBJ2-7, with 10 bases identical to TRBD2. CDR1 and CDR2 from the germline V gene are SGHRS and YFSETQ. The CDR3 consists of 16 residues. V lost 3 bases to trimming and J lost 3 bases; unmatched junction nucleotides: 9. The CDR3 bases are TGCGCCAGCAGCTATGGGGGACTAGCGCCCGACTACGAGCAGTACTTC. Amino acids: CASSYGGLAPDYEQYF.

Many counts were recorded for this clonotype. V is TRBV28 and J is TRBJ1-4; 8 bases align to TRBD1. The junction had 7 bases not matched to a gene; V was cut back by 6 bases and J by 7 bases. The CDR3 runs to 14 residues. CDR1 is MDHEN, CDR2 SYDVKM, per germline. CDR3 residues: CASRSTGVGEKLFF. The CDR3 bases are TGTGCCAGCAGGTCGACAGGGGTTGGTGAAAAACTGTTTTTT.

There are many counts of this clonotype. This sequence joins TRBV5-6 and TRBJ2-5; D ambiguous. The CDR3 totals 14 residues. Germline V gene sequence: CDR1 SGHDT, CDR2 YYEEEE. V dropped 2 bases and J dropped 5 bases, with 13 bases sitting between them. The CDR3 nucleotides read TGTGCCAGCAGCTTATATCCGAGGACCGAGACCCAGTACTTC. Residues: CASSLYPRTETQYF.

Many counts were recorded for this clonotype. This chain joins TRBV5-1 and TRBJ2-3, with 13 bases aligning to TRBD2. J lost 6 bases, V lost 4 bases, and 8 bases had no gene match. The CDR3 has 16 residues. Germline V gene data show CDR1 as SGHRS and CDR2 as YFSETQ. DNA for the CDR3: TGCGCCAGCAGCATCGGGACTAGCGGGGCTAAGGATACGCAGTATTTT. Protein product: CASSIGTSGAKDTQYF.

The V and J genes are TRBV7-8 and TRBJ1-5; D is possibly TRBD1 (6 bases). The V and J ends lost 1 base and 5 bases respectively, with 12 bases between them. CDR3 length equals 15 residues. Germline CDR1 and CDR2: SGHVS and FQNEAQ. Written as DNA, the CDR3 is TGTGCCAGCAGCTTAGGATTGGACAGTCATCAGCCCCAGCATTTT. It encodes CASSLGLDSHQPQHF.

J is TRBJ1-4 and V is TRBV7-9; 9 bases are shared with TRBD1. The V gene end was trimmed by 5 bases and the J gene end by 6 bases; junction bases not matched to a gene: 13. CDR3 length: 17 amino acids. The germline CDR1 and CDR2 sequences are SEHNR and FQNEAQ (reference sequence). DNA for the CDR3: TGTGCCAGCAGCCCGGGACAGGGTAGGGTCGTCGATGAAAAACTGTTTTTT. This sequence encodes CASSPGQGRVVDEKLFF.

This clonotype has at least ten counts. The CDR3 sequence: CASSHPGQALYGYTF. CDR3 in DNA: TGCGCCAGCAGCCACCCGGGACAGGCGCTCTATGGCTACACCTTC. The chain couples TRBV4-1 to TRBJ1-2; the match to TRBD1 covers 8 bases. Germline values: CDR1 MGHRA, CDR2 YSYEKL. With V trimmed by 3 bases and J by 4 bases, 7 bases remained unmatched. The CDR3 runs to 15 residues.

There are many counts of this clonotype. This chain uses TRBV30 with TRBJ2-7, with TRBD2 identical over 9 bases. With 5 bases clipped from V and 3 bases from J, the junction kept 11 bases outside the gene matches. Per germline, CDR1 GTSNPN and CDR2 SVGIG (reference sequence). This CDR3 has 15 residues. Here the CDR3 reads CAWAVGLAGLYEQYF. CDR3 DNA: TGTGCCTGGGCCGTCGGGCTAGCGGGACTCTACGAGCAGTACTTC.

V usage is TRBV29-1 and J usage is TRBJ1-5; weak D call: TRBD1 (6 bases). Trimming stripped 6 bases from V and 1 base from J, with 13 bases between. Germline CDR1 SQVTM, CDR2 ANQGSEA. This CDR3 spans 14 amino acids. The CDR3 sequence is CSVATTGSNQPQHF. The CDR3 bases are TGCAGCGTCGCCACCACAGGGAGCAATCAGCCCCAGCATTTT.

Details on this clonotype: This may stem from a read error, because a much larger clone lies one nucleotide away. V and J are TRBV12-3 or TRBV12-4 and TRBJ2-4; the D is unclear. The CDR3 contains 12 residues. The CDR3 nucleotides read TGTGCCAGCAGTTCGTACAAAAACATTCATTACTTC. Its protein product is CASSSYKNIHYF.

This clonotype was recorded at least ten times. The chain recombines TRBV20-1 with TRBJ1-3; D is unclear. This CDR3 contains 12 residues. Germline V gives CDR1 DFQATT, CDR2 SNEGSKA (reference sequence). The CDR3, as DNA: TGCAGCCCGAAGGGCTCTGGAAACACCATATATTTT. It is translated as CSPKGSGNTIYF.

CDR3 bases: TGTGCCAGCAGCTTAGTAGCGGGCGGACACTCCGAGCAGTACTTC. It translates to CASSLVAGGHSEQYF. The rearrangement uses TRBV7-2 and TRBJ2-7; TRBD2 matches 7 bases. This CDR3 spans 15 amino acids. J was trimmed by 6 bases and V by 1 base; bases with no gene match: 9. Per the germline V gene, CDR1 is SGHTA and CDR2 is FQGNSA. The complete variable domain, with remaining parts taken from reference TRBV7-2 and TRBJ2-7, reads GAGVSQSPSNKVTEKGKDVELRCDPISGHTALYWYRQSLGQGLEFLIYFQGNSAPDKSGLPSDRFSAERTGGSVSTLTIQRTQQEDSAVYLCASSLVAGGHSEQYFGPGTRLTVT.

This chain connects TRBV5-3 to TRBJ2-1; 8 nucleotides agree with TRBD2. TRBV5-3 is designated an ORF whose function remains uncertain. The junction had 8 bases not matched to a gene; V was cut back by 8 bases and J by 1 base. The CDR3 runs to 15 residues. In nucleotides, the CDR3 is TGTGCCAGGGGCGCGGGGGGCCTTTCCTACAATGAGCAGTTCTTC. Protein product: CARGAGGLSYNEQFF.

Concerning this clonotype itself: Because the CDR3's place on the DNA is in doubt, the DNA is left out and the CDR3 is given as listed by TCRdb. V and J are TRBV27 and TRBJ2-1; the table's D call, TRBD2, has no DNA check behind it. Both ends counted, the CDR3 spans 15 residues. Germline V gives CDR1 MNHEY, CDR2 SMNVEV (reference sequence). The CDR3 is CASSSVPAGDNEQFF.

This clonotype was recorded many times. The J gene is TRBJ2-2, the V gene TRBV27; D perhaps matches TRBD2 (5 bases). The CDR3 has 13 amino acids. Germline V CDR1 and CDR2: MNHEY, SMNVEV (reference sequence). V gave up 8 bases and J gave up 5 bases, with 12 bases separating them. CDR3 region: CASRRGETGELFF. The CDR3 bases are TGTGCCAGCCGACGGGGAGAAACCGGGGAGCTGTTTTTT.